The text below deals with one T cell receptor (beta chain). The CDR3 extends over 13 amino acids. CDR1 is MGHRA, CDR2 YSYEKL, per germline. Trimming took 5 bases from V and 3 from J, leaving 8 bases between them. Clones were sequenced by immunoSEQ multiplex PCR, and TCRdb holds only the in-frame ones, with some missing. The sample lists 720,000 or so clones; 80% to 90% were seen once. This sample was taken from a study of shared T cell receptors in the human thymus. A further study also used this sample, focusing on human thymus T cells. That source adds: Corrective cardiac operations yielded the resected thymus tissue. V and J gene usage appeared biased in thymic and blood repertoires.

The J gene is TRBJ1-3, the V gene TRBV4-1; D ambiguous. Sequenced input: thymocytes. The receptor comes from a girl less than two years old with a congenital heart defect. The CDR3 region is CASSSLFGNTIYF. DNA of the CDR3: TGCGCCAGCAGCTCCCTCTTTGGAAACACCATATATTTT.